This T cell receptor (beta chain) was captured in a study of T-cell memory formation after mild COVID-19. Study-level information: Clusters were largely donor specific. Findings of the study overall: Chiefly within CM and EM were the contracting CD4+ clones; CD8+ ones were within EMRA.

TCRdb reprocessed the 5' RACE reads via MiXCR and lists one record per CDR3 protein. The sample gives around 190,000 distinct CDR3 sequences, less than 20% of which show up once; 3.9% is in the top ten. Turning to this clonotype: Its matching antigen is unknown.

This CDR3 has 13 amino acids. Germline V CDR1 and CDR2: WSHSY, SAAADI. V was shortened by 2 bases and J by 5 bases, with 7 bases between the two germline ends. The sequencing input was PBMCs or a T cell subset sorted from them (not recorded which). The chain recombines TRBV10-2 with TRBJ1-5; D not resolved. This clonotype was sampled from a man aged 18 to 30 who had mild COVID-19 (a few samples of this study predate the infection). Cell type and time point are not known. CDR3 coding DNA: TGCGCCAGCAGTGAGGGGTGGGATCAGCCCCAGCATTTT. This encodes CASSEGWDQPQHF.